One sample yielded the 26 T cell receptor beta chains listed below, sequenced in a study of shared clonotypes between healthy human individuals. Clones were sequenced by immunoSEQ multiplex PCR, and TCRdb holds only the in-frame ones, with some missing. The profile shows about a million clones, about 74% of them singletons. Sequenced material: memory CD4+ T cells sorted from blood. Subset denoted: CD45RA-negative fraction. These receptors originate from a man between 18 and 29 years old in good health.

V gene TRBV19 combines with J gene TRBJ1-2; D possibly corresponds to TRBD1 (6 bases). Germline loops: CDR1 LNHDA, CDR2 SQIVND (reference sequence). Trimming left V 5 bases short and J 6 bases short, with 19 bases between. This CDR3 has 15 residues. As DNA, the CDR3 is TGTGCCAGTAGTCCGGGGGGCAAAAGGATGGATGGCTACACCTTC. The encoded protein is CASSPGGKRMDGYTF.

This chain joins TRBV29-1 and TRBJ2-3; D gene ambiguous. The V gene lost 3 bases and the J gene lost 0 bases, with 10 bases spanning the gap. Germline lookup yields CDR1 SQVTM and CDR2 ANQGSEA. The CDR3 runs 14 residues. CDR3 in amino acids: CSVDSTGSTDTQYF. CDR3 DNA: TGCAGCGTTGATTCTACCGGGAGCACAGATACGCAGTATTTT.

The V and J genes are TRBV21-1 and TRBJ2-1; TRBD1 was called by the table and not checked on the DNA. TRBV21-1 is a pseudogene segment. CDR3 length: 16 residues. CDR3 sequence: CASSNHWTGIINEQFF. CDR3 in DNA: TGTGCCAGCAGCAACCACTGGACAGGGATAATCAATGAGCAGTTCTTC.

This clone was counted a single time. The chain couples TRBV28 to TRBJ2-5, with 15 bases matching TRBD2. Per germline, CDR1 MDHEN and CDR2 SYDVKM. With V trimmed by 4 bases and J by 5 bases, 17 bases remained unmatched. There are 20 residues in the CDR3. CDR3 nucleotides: TGTGCCAGCAGTTACCTCCCCCGAAGGACTAGCGGGGGGGTGATGGAGACCCAGTACTTC. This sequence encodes CASSYLPRRTSGGVMETQYF.

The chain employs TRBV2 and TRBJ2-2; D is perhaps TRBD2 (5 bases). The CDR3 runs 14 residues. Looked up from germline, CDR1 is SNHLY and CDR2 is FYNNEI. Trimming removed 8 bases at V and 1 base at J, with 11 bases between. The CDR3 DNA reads TGTGCCAGCCGAACAGAGGGGAACACCGGGGAGCTGTTTTTT. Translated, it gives CASRTEGNTGELFF. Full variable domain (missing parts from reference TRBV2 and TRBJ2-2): EPEVTQTPSHQVTQMGQEVILRCVPISNHLYFYWYRQILGQKVEFLVSFYNNEISEKSEIFDDQFSVERPDGSNFTLKIRSTKLEDSAMYFCASRTEGNTGELFFGEGSRLTVL.

CDR3 nucleotide sequence: TGCGCCAGCAGCTTGGACAGCGTCGGGGATACGCAGTATTTT. It codes for CASSLDSVGDTQYF. V gene TRBV5-1 combines with J gene TRBJ2-3; D is unresolved. Germline lookup yields CDR1 SGHRS and CDR2 YFSETQ. The V gene lost 0 bases and the J gene lost 6 bases, with 11 bases spanning the gap. CDR3 length equals 14 residues.

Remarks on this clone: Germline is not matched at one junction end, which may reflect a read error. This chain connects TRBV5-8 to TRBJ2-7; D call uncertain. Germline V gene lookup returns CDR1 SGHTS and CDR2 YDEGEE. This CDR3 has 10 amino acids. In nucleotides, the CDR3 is TGTGCCAGCGGCTTTTACGAGCAGTACTTC. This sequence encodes CASGFYEQYF. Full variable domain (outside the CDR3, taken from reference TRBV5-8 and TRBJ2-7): EAGVTQSPTHLIKTRGQQATLRCSPISGHTSVYWYQQALGLGLQFLLWYDEGEERNRGNFPPRFSGRQFPNYSSELNVNALELEDSALYLCASGFYEQYFGPGTRLTVT.

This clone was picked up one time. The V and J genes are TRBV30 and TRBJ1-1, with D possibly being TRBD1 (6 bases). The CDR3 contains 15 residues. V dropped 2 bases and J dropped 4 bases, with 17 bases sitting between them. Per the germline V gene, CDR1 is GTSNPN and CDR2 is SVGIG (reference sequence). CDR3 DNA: TGTGCCTGGAGTCCCCAAGGGGGAGGGATCACTGAAGCTTTCTTT. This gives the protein CAWSPQGGGITEAFF.

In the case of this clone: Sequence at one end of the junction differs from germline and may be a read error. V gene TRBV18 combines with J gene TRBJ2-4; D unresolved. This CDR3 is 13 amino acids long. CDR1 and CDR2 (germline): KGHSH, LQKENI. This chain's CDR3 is CASSPPSSKECNF. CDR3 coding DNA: TGTGCCAGCTCACCACCCAGCTCCAAAGAGTGTAACTTC.

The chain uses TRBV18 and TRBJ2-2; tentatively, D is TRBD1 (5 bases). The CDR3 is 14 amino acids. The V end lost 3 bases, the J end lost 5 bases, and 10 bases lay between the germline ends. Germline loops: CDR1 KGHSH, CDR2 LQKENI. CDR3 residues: CASSPERGTGELFF. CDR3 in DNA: TGTGCCAGCTCACCGGAAAGGGGAACCGGGGAGCTGTTTTTT.

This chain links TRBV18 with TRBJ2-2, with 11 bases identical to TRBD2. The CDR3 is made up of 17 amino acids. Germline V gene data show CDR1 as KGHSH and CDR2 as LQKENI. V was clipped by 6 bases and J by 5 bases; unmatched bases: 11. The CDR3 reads CASSPETSGRRTGELFF. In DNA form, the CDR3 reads TGTGCCAGCTCCCCGGAAACTAGCGGGAGAAGGACCGGGGAGCTGTTTTTT.

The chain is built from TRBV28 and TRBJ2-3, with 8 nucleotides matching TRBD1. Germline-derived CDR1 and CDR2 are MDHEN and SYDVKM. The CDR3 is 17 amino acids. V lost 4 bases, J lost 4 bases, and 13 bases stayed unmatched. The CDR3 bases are TGTGCCAGCAGTTCCTCCCTTGGGAGACAGGGGTCAGATACGCAGTATTTT. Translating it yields CASSSSLGRQGSDTQYF. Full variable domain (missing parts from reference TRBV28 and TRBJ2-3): DVKVTQSSRYLVKRTGEKVFLECVQDMDHENMFWYRQDPGLGLRLIYFSYDVKMKEKGDIPEGYSVSREKKERFSLILESASTNQTSMYLCASSSSLGRQGSDTQYFGPGTRLTVL.

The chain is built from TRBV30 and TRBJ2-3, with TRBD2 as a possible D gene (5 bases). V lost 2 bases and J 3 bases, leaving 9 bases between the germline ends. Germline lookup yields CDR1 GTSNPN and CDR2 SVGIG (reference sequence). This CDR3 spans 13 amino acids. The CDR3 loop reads CAWSRTGTDTQYF. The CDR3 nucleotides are TGTGCCTGGAGTCGGACGGGAACAGATACGCAGTATTTT.

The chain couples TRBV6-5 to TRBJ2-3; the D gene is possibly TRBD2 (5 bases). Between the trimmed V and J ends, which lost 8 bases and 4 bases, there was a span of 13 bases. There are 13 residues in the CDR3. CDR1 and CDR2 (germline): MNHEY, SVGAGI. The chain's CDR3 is CASRITGADTQYF. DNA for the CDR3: TGTGCCAGCCGTATCACCGGGGCAGATACGCAGTATTTT.

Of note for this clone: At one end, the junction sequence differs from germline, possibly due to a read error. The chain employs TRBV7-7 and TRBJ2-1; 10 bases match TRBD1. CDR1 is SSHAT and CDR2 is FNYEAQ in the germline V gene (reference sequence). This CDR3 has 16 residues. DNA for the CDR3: TGTGCTAGCAGCTCCCCCGGACAGGGGGCCTACAATGAGCAGTTCTTC. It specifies CASSSPGQGAYNEQFF. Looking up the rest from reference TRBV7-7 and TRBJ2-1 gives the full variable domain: GAGVSQSPRYKVTKRGQDVTLRCDPISSHATLYWYQQALGQGPEFLTYFNYEAQPDKSGLPSDRFSAERPEGSISTLTIQRTEQRDSAMYRCASSSPGQGAYNEQFFGPGTRLTVL.

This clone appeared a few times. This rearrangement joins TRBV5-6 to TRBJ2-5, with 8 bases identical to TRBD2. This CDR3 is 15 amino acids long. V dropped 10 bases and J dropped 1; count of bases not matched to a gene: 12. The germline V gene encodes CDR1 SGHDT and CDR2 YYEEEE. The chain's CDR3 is CARGLPLAGQETQYF. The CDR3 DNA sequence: TGTGCCCGCGGCCTCCCCCTAGCGGGCCAAGAGACCCAGTACTTC.

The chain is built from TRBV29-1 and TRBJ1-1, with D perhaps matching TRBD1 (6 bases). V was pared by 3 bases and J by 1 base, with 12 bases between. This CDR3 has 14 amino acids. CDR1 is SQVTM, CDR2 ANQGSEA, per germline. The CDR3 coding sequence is TGCAGCGTTGAGTCTGGGGGCGGGAACACTGAAGCTTTCTTT. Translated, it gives CSVESGGGNTEAFF.

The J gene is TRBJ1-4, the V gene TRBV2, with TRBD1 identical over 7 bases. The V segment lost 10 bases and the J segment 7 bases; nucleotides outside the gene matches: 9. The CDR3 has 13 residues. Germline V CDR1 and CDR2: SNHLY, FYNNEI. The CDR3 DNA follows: TGTGCCATCCCGACAGGGTCGTCTGAAAAACTGTTTTTT. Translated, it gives CAIPTGSSEKLFF.

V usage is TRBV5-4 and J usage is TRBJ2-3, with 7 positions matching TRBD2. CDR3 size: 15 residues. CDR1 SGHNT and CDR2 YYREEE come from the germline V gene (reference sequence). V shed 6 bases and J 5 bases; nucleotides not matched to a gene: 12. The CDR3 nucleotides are TGTGCCAGCACCCCCGGGGGAGGGGCTGGAGATACGCAGTATTTT. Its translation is CASTPGGGAGDTQYF.

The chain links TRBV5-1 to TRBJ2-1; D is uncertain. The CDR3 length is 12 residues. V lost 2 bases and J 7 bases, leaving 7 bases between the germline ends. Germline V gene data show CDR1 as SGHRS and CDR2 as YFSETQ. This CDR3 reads CASSFARNEQFF. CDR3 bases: TGCGCCAGCAGCTTCGCCCGGAATGAGCAGTTCTTC.

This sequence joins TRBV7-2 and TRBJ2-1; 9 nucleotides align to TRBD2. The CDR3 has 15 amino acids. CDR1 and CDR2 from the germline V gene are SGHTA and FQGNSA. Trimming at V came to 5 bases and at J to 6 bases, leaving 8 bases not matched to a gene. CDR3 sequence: CASSTGTSRSNEQFF. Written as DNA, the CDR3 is TGTGCCAGCAGCACCGGGACTAGCAGGTCCAATGAGCAGTTCTTC.

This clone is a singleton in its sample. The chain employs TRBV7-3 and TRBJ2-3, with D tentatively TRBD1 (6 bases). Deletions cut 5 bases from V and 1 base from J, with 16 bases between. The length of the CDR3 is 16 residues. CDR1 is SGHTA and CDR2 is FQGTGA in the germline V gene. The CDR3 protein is CASSRLENRGTDTQYF. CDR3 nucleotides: TGTGCCAGCAGCCGCCTGGAAAACAGGGGCACAGATACGCAGTATTTT.

The CDR3 is CASSLGVFGTDTQYF. Written as DNA, the CDR3 is TGTGCCAGCAGCCTAGGGGTTTTCGGCACAGATACGCAGTATTTT. The chain is built from TRBV7-8 and TRBJ2-3, with D possibly being TRBD1 (5 bases). This CDR3 comprises 15 residues. The V end lost 5 bases, the J end lost 1 base, and 13 bases lay between the germline ends. The V gene's germline CDR1 is SGHVS and CDR2 FQNEAQ.

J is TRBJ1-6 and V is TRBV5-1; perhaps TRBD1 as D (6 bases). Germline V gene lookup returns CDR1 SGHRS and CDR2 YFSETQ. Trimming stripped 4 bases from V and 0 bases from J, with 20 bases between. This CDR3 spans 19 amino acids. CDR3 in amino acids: CASSLGGPGPSSYNSPLHF. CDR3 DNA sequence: TGCGCCAGCAGCCTGGGGGGGCCAGGCCCGAGCTCCTATAATTCACCCCTCCACTTT.

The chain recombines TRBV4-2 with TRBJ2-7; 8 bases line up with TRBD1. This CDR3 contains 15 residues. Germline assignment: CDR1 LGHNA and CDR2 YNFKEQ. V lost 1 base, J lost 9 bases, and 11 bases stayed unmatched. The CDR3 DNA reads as TGTGCCAGCAGCCAAGGAGTCGGGACAGGTAATCGGCAGTACTTC. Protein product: CASSQGVGTGNRQYF.

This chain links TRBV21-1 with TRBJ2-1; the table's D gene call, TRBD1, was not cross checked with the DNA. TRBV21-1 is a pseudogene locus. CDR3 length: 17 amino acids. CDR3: CASSKGGHRVPYNEQFF. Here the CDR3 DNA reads TGTGCCAGCAGCAAAGGTGGACACCGGGTGCCCTACAATGAGCAGTTCTTC.